These T cell receptor beta chains were read from a single sample in a study of cytomegalovirus exposure and HLA in healthy donors. This table comes from immunoSEQ multiplex PCR, and its TCRdb copy is limited to in-frame clones, with some not included. This table has about 100,000 clones, about three quarters appearing once. Sequenced sample: PBMCs. The receptors were gathered from a woman between 18 and 30 years old in good health and CMV-seropositive. Both conserved end residues are part of each CDR3.

V,J,CDR3
TRBV20-1,TRBJ1-1,CSTGYTEAFF
TRBV15,TRBJ1-1,CATSRNFDTEAFF
TRBV7-2,TRBJ2-3,CASSGLAGNTDTQYF
TRBV9,TRBJ2-7,CASSPHLAGGHYEQYF
TRBV30,TRBJ2-5,CAWSIQRPFQETQYF
TRBV7-9,TRBJ2-6,CASSLVEGQANVLTF
TRBV2,TRBJ1-5,CASSDQGSQPQHF
TRBV30,TRBJ2-1,CAWSAGNEQFF
TRBV5-6,TRBJ2-5,CASSLFPSGETQYF
TRBV11-3,TRBJ2-7,CASSQRGGGDDYEQYF
TRBV9,TRBJ2-7,CASSASGLSYEQYF
TRBV25-1,TRBJ2-7,CATQASGTYEQYF
TRBV2,TRBJ2-2,CARQGANTGELFF
TRBV5-1,TRBJ2-1,CASSWGLASSYNEQFF
TRBV30,TRBJ2-3,CAWSGGEENTDTQYF
TRBV2,TRBJ1-2,CASSDRRIGGYGYTF
TRBV29-1,TRBJ1-5,CSARTGSNQPQHF
TRBV10-3,TRBJ2-5,CAISPGLPASQETQYF
TRBV5-4,TRBJ2-7,CASSSGTGAYEQYF
TRBV18,TRBJ2-1,CASSHSPVHEQFF
TRBV30,TRBJ2-7,CACRWASSYEQYF
TRBV6-1,TRBJ1-2,CASIDGTVVHYGYTF
TRBV4-1,TRBJ2-3,CASSQVDGLAGARAADTQYF
TRBV28,TRBJ1-1,CASRSLPAEAFF
TRBV27,TRBJ2-1,CASSLLGREVSYNEQFF
TRBV6-5,TRBJ2-5,CASSYRGGLGETQYF
TRBV9,TRBJ2-5,CASSGDTAVSQYF
TRBV4-1,TRBJ2-5,CASRPTGYQETQYF
TRBV28,TRBJ1-4,CASSDKRGSHPEKLFF
TRBV29-1,TRBJ2-7,CSVESGKDEQYF
TRBV14,TRBJ2-5,CASSQVPSGRMGTQYF
TRBV28,TRBJ1-5,CASSPDRVWSNQPQHF
TRBV11-2,TRBJ1-2,CASSRLGPDSRSGGYTF
TRBV30,TRBJ2-3,CAWSVGDTQYF
TRBV6-1,TRBJ2-1,CASSEAAGVYNEQFF
TRBV28,TRBJ2-3,CASTPGLGRSTDTQYF
TRBV18,TRBJ1-2,CASSPSQGKAGYTF
TRBV6-1,TRBJ2-7,CASSDRSGTLSYEQYF
TRBV14,TRBJ1-4,CASSQDGGGRPEKLFF
TRBV29-1,TRBJ2-5,CSVDGRSRETQYF
TRBV2,TRBJ2-2,CASRGTSGRTGELFF
TRBV6-1,TRBJ2-7,CASIQERTETYEQYF
TRBV30,TRBJ2-3,CAWSVLTSASGPDTQYF
TRBV5-6,TRBJ1-2,CASRSGLANYGYTF
TRBV6-4,TRBJ2-3,CASSPAGGLTDTQYF
TRBV2,TRBJ1-1,CGGGLGVNTEAFF
TRBV19,TRBJ1-1,CASSQSYLRGIPEAFF
TRBV11-2,TRBJ2-2,CASSGRGPGELFF
TRBV27,TRBJ2-5,CASSLPPEGQRYPQETQYF
TRBV6-5,TRBJ2-7,CASSYFSTGGAYEQYF
TRBV28,TRBJ2-1,CASRSTSTHNEQFF
TRBV19,TRBJ1-2,CASSIGGNNYGYTF
TRBV16,TRBJ2-2,CASSHLPRGDTGELFF
TRBV6-5,TRBJ1-5,CASSPLPGQPQHF
TRBV25-1,TRBJ2-3,CASSEPSSGQLTDTQYF